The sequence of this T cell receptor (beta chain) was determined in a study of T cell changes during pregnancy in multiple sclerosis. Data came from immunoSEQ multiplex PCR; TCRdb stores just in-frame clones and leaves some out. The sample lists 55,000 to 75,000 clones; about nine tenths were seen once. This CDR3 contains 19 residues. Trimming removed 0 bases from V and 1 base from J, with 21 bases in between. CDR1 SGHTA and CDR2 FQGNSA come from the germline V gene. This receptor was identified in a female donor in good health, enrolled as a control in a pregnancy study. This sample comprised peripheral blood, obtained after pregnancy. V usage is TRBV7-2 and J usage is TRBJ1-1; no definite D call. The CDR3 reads CASSLAEGLSDPKNTEAFF. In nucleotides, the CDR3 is TGTGCCAGCAGCTTAGCGGAGGGCCTCAGCGATCCTAAGAACACTGAAGCTTTCTTT.